This T cell receptor (beta chain) originates from a study of PD-L1 blockade in urothelial cancer. Overall study context: Bladder-origin urothelial cancer in males described about 85% of the 29 patients. Timepoints chosen for blood analysis were 3 weeks (second dose) and 6 weeks after treatment start. T cells numbered a median of around 140,000 in the blood samples.

There are 16 residues in the CDR3. V shed 4 bases, J shed 4 bases, and the junction held 8 bases outside the gene matches. The V gene's germline CDR1 is LGHNA and CDR2 YSLEER. The templates were synthetic TCR analogs, and they were spiked into each PCR. This table comes from immunoSEQ multiplex PCR, and its TCRdb copy is limited to in-frame clones, with some not included. The table has 40,000 to 45,000 clones, more than 75% seen once; the top ten hold less than 3.5%. This sample comprised PBMCs, obtained around atezolizumab (anti-PD-L1) treatment. V gene TRBV4-3 combines with J gene TRBJ2-1; 9 bases are a match to TRBD2. This TCR was recovered from a man between 65 and 85 years old with urothelial cancer. CDR3 bases: TGCGCCAGCAGCCCCCTTAGGGCGGGGGGGTACAATGAGCAGTTCTTC. Amino acid sequence: CASSPLRAGGYNEQFF.